This T cell receptor beta chain was captured by sequencing in a study of shared clonotypes between healthy human individuals. The V end was cut by 1 base, the J end by 0 bases, with 4 bases between. Germline CDR1 reads SGHTA; CDR2 reads FQGNSA. The CDR3 sequence is 14 residues long. Generated by immunoSEQ multiplex PCR, the TCRdb table keeps only in-frame clones and is missing some. Of roughly 2,000,000 clones listed, 85% to 95% are singletons. Naive CD8 cells comprised CD45RO-negative, CCR7-positively selected cells, excluding terminally differentiated effector memory CD45RA+ cells. Regarding the study as a whole: The sole specimen, blood, was sampled, and tissue repertoires likely differ.

Of note for this clone: Its antigen is unidentified. Other DNA sequences of this sample code for an identical CDR3.

This clonotype was obtained from a young man in good health. Some clones in this sample may be carry-over from other donors' samples. This chain connects TRBV7-2 to TRBJ2-1; D ambiguous. Sequencing used naive CD8+ T cells from PBMCs. The CDR3 protein is CASSLGVSYNEQFF. The CDR3 DNA follows: TGTGCCAGCAGCTTAGGGGTCTCCTACAATGAGCAGTTCTTC.